This T cell receptor (beta chain) was profiled in a study of blood T cell repertoires in COVID-19. Across the study: Acute-phase and convalescent COVID-19 samples originated in the United States, Italy and Spain.

There are 19 residues in the CDR3. Method: immunoSEQ multiplex PCR; TCRdb's copy keeps in-frame clones and lacks some. The sample shows 150,000 or so clones, more than 70% of them seen only once. This clonotype was sampled from a human donor in a cohort sampled during active COVID-19. The V call is TRBV21-1, the J call TRBJ2-7; TRBD2, the table's D call, lacks a check against the DNA. TRBV21-1 is tagged as a pseudogene. The sequenced sample was peripheral blood. Here the CDR3 reads CASSKHGSSGRRRSYEQYF. The CDR3 DNA is TGTGCCAGCAGCAAACATGGTTCTAGCGGGAGACGAAGATCCTACGAGCAGTACTTC.